Shown below are 8 T cell receptor delta chains from a single sample sequenced in a study of gamma-delta chains in newborns, infants, children. TCRdb reapplied CATT to the reads. The sample records about 7,100 delta-chain clones, less than 0.75% being singletons. The sample comprised blood. These receptors came from a child who was a newborn, infant or young child, either healthy, febrile or measles-vaccinated (not recorded which).

Concerning this clone itself: This sequence is one base from a far larger clone and is likely a read error. Other DNA sequences of this sample code for an identical CDR3. The chain is built from TRDV2 and TRDJ3, with TRDD3 matching 10 bases. The CDR3 covers 18 residues. J lost 2 bases, V lost 0 bases, and 3 bases had no gene match. Germline CDR1 and CDR2: GEAIGNYY and EKD. Here the CDR3 reads CACDTVLGDTWDTRQMFF. As DNA, the CDR3 is TGTGCCTGTGACACCGTGCTGGGGGATACCTGGGACACCCGACAGATGTTTTTC.

A few counts support this clone. This may come from a read error, since a much larger clone is one base off. The rearrangement uses TRDV2 and TRDJ1, with 8 bases matching TRDD3. The CDR3 sequence is 16 residues long. Unmatched junction bases numbered 6, after V lost 1 base and J lost 0 bases. Germline V gives CDR1 GEAIGNYY, CDR2 EKD. DNA for the CDR3: TGTGCCTGTGACACGGCCGGTGGGGGATACACCGATAAACTCATCTTT. Translated, it gives CACDTAGGGYTDKLIF.

This clone has just a few counts. A far larger clone is only one base removed, so a read error is likely. This rearrangement joins TRDV2 to TRDJ3; 7 bases match TRDD3. The germline CDR1 and CDR2 sequences are GEAIGNYY and EKD. The CDR3 totals 16 residues. The CDR3 spells CACDTVDYWGTRQMFF. The CDR3 nucleotides are TGTGCCTGTGACACCGTGGACTACTGGGGCACCCGACAGATGTTTTTC.

This clone was observed a few times. Given a much more abundant clone one base away, this may be a read error. At the DNA level, this CDR3 is encoded by other sequences in the same sample as well. The chain carries TRDV2 and TRDJ2; 7 bases match TRDD3. CDR1 and CDR2 from the germline V gene are GEAIGNYY and EKD. This CDR3 region has 16 residues. The CDR3 loop is CACDPLGAPLTAQLFF. The CDR3 DNA sequence: TGTGCCTGTGACCCTCTGGGGGCTCCTTTGACAGCCCAACTCTTCTTT.

Only a few counts were recorded for this clone. A clone one base away is much larger, so this may be a read error. CDR3 sequence reads: CASDTVGGGYHTDKLIF. CDR3 in DNA: TGTGCCAGTGACACCGTGGGTGGGGGATACCACACCGATAAACTCATCTTT. V is TRDV2 and J is TRDJ1; 10 bases are shared with TRDD3. This CDR3 contains 17 residues. CDR1 is GEAIGNYY and CDR2 is EKD in the germline V gene.

This clone has more than one count but fewer than ten. This may arise from a read error, as a much more abundant clone is one base away. This chain uses TRDV2 with TRDJ1; 11 bases line up with TRDD3. CDR1 is GEAIGNYY and CDR2 is EKD in the germline V gene. J gave up 1 base and V 3 bases, and 9 bases lay outside the gene matches. CDR3 length equals 17 residues. The CDR3 region has the DNA TGTGCCTGTGACGCATTGGGGGATACGCGGGGCACCGATAAACTCATCTTT. It yields the protein CACDALGDTRGTDKLIF.

Judged by abundance, this clone is medium-sized. The same CDR3 is also encoded by other DNA sequences in this sample. The rearrangement links TRDV2 to TRDJ3, with 7 bases fitting TRDD3. Trimming removed 0 bases from V and 0 bases from J; junction bases left unmatched: 4. Germline V gene data show CDR1 as GEAIGNYY and CDR2 as EKD. The CDR3 covers 18 residues. CDR3 DNA: TGTGCCTGTGACACCGCTGGGGGGATCTCCTGGGACACCCGACAGATGTTTTTC. Protein: CACDTAGGISWDTRQMFF.

This clone occurred a few times. This could be a read error, since a much larger clone is one nucleotide away. The sample has other DNA sequences that encode this CDR3 too. The rearrangement links TRDV2 to TRDJ1; D gene ambiguous. The germline V gene encodes CDR1 GEAIGNYY and CDR2 EKD. V dropped 7 bases and J dropped 2 bases, with 13 bases sitting between them. CDR3 length: 13 amino acids. CDR3 bases: TGTGCCTGCGACCCTTTGGTAACCGATAAACTCATCTTT. Amino acids: CACDPLVTDKLIF.